The 25 T cell receptor beta chains reported below all come from one sample, sequenced in a study of blood T cell repertoires in COVID-19. The protocol was immunoSEQ multiplex PCR, while the TCRdb copy is restricted to in-frame clones and leaves out a portion. This table holds some 130,000 clones, roughly 71% found once. Sequenced material: peripheral blood. The source is a man older than 75 with acute or convalescent COVID-19.

The V call is TRBV6-5, the J call TRBJ2-1, with D hard to call. CDR1 and CDR2 from the germline V gene are MNHEY and SVGAGI. The CDR3 is 15 amino acids. Trimming took off 0 bases at V and 4 bases at J, with 10 bases between the two ends. The CDR3 spells CASSYSLGGYNEQFF. DNA for the CDR3: TGTGCCAGCAGTTACTCGCTAGGCGGATACAATGAGCAGTTCTTC.

The chain links TRBV14 to TRBJ1-1; D is perhaps TRBD1 (5 bases). Germline CDR1 SGHDN, CDR2 FVKESK. The length of the CDR3 is 14 residues. V was shortened by 1 base and J by 8 bases, with 14 bases between the two germline ends. The CDR3 DNA reads as TGTGCCAGCAGCCAAGCGGCCAGGGCAAGGGAAGCTTTCTTT. This encodes CASSQAARAREAFF.

Here the CDR3 reads CASSRGGSANTGELFF. The CDR3 region has the DNA TGCGCCAGCAGTCGGGGGGGGAGTGCGAACACCGGGGAGCTGTTTTTT. The V and J genes are TRBV10-2 and TRBJ2-2; 8 nucleotides align to TRBD2. V lost 5 bases and J lost 0; bases outside the gene matches: 5. Germline CDR1 reads WSHSY; CDR2 reads SAAADI. CDR3 length: 16 residues.

The chain links TRBV3-1 (or the pseudogene TRBV3-2) to TRBJ1-3; D remains unclear. Germline V lookup: CDR1 LGHDT, CDR2 YNNKEL (reference sequence). This CDR3 is 14 amino acids long. Trimming removed 4 bases at V and 3 bases at J, with 10 bases between. The CDR3 sequence: CASSPFTGGNTIYF. The CDR3 coding sequence is TGTGCCAGCAGCCCCTTCACGGGTGGAAACACCATATATTTT.

The rearrangement joins TRBV18 to TRBJ1-6, with 10 nucleotides matching TRBD1. From germline, CDR1 is KGHSH and CDR2 LQKENI. The V segment lost 8 bases and the J segment 5 bases; nucleotides outside the gene matches: 6. The CDR3 is 15 amino acids. This CDR3 is CASKTGTGDNSPLHF. In DNA, the CDR3 is TGTGCCAGCAAAACCGGGACAGGGGATAATTCACCCCTCCACTTT.

The chain combines TRBV9 with TRBJ2-2; 7 bases are shared with TRBD1. Germline V gene data show CDR1 as SGDLS and CDR2 as YYNGEE. Germline trimming cut 0 bases from V and 1 base from J; bases unmatched to any gene: 6. This CDR3 contains 17 residues. The CDR3 bases are TGTGCCAGCAGCGTAGGAACAGGGGCCCTGAACACCGGGGAGCTGTTTTTT. Encoded protein: CASSVGTGALNTGELFF. The full variable domain, completed using reference TRBV9 and TRBJ2-2, is DSGVTQTPKHLITATGQRVTLRCSPRSGDLSVYWYQQSLDQGLQFLIQYYNGEERAKGNILERFSAQQFPDLHSELNLSSLELGDSALYFCASSVGTGALNTGELFFGEGSRLTVL.

This clone was seen only a few times. The chain recombines TRBV6-4 with TRBJ1-6, with 8 nucleotides matching TRBD1. CDR3 length: 13 amino acids. Trimming cost V 3 bases and J 13 bases; bases outside gene matches: 5. CDR1 and CDR2 from the germline V gene are MRHNA and SNTAGT. The CDR3 coding sequence is TGTGCCAGCAGTGAAACCCACAGGGGGCCCCTCCACTTT. Translated, it gives CASSETHRGPLHF.

V is TRBV11-2 and J is TRBJ2-1; maybe TRBD2 (7 bases). Trimming took off 4 bases at V and 5 bases at J, with 18 bases between the two ends. The CDR3 consists of 16 residues. Germline CDR1 and CDR2: SGHAT and FQNNGV. The CDR3 DNA follows: TGTGCCAGCAGCTCACGGGGGGCGCTGATCCACAATGAGCAGTTCTTC. Translated, it gives CASSSRGALIHNEQFF. The variable domain in full, with the rest retrieved from reference TRBV11-2 and TRBJ2-1, is EAGVAQSPRYKIIEKRQSVAFWCNPISGHATLYWYQQILGQGPKLLIQFQNNGVVDDSQLPKDRFSAERLKGVDSTLKIQPAKLEDSAVYLCASSSRGALIHNEQFFGPGTRLTVL.

In this sample, this clone turned up a few times. This rearrangement joins TRBV18 to TRBJ1-1, with D unresolved. This CDR3 contains 15 residues. V was cut by 3 bases and J by 5 bases, with 16 bases left in between. From germline, CDR1 is KGHSH and CDR2 LQKENI. CDR3 DNA: TGTGCCAGCTCACCCGCCAATCTTTTGAGGACTGAAGCTTTCTTT. This encodes CASSPANLLRTEAFF.

The chain couples TRBV12-3 or TRBV12-4 to TRBJ2-5, with D maybe TRBD2 (6 bases). The CDR3 length is 13 residues. Trimming removed 3 bases at V and 5 bases at J, with 10 bases between. The chain's CDR3 is CASSFNAGETQYF. As DNA, the CDR3 is TGTGCCAGCAGTTTTAATGCGGGGGAGACCCAGTACTTC.

V usage is TRBV27 and J usage is TRBJ2-1; tentatively, D is TRBD2 (6 bases). The germline gives CDR1 MNHEY, CDR2 SMNVEV (reference sequence). The CDR3 extends over 14 amino acids. Trimming took 5 bases from V and 4 from J, leaving 12 bases between them. The CDR3 here is CASSLRGMYNEQFF. As DNA, the CDR3 is TGTGCCAGCAGTCTCCGGGGGATGTACAATGAGCAGTTCTTC.

The J gene is TRBJ1-2, the V gene TRBV4-2, with a tentative D call TRBD1 (6 bases). V was clipped by 0 bases and J by 6 bases, with 14 bases between them. Germline CDR1 and CDR2: LGHNA and YNFKEQ. CDR3 length equals 15 residues. The CDR3 reads CASSQDWTAGDGYTF. The CDR3 nucleotides read TGTGCCAGCAGCCAAGATTGGACAGCCGGGGATGGCTACACCTTC.

This clone has more than one count but fewer than ten. The junction shows a germline mismatch at one end, possibly a read error. The V gene is TRBV12-3 or TRBV12-4, the J gene TRBJ2-7, with 8 bases lining up with TRBD1. CDR3 length: 13 residues. Written as DNA, the CDR3 is TGTGCCAGCGGTTTCAGGGGGCCGTACGAGCAGTACTTC. Protein product: CASGFRGPYEQYF.

The rearrangement links TRBV2 to TRBJ2-7; 7 bases map to TRBD2. Germline V gene sequence: CDR1 SNHLY, CDR2 FYNNEI. The CDR3 runs 15 residues. The trim removed 4 bases at V and 2 bases at J, leaving 8 bases unmatched. The CDR3 bases are TGTGCCAGCAGTGTAGGGGAGGGCAGAGCCTACGAGCAGTACTTC. As protein: CASSVGEGRAYEQYF.

The gene calls are TRBV7-9 and TRBJ1-1; 7 positions match TRBD1. Losses at the gene ends were 7 bases for V and 0 bases for J; bases not matched to a gene: 5. CDR3 length equals 14 residues. Germline loops: CDR1 SEHNR, CDR2 FQNEAQ (reference sequence). CDR3 region: CASTQTGLNTEAFF. CDR3 DNA: TGTGCCAGCACCCAGACAGGGTTGAACACTGAAGCTTTCTTT. Looking up the rest from reference TRBV7-9 and TRBJ1-1 gives the full variable domain: DTGVSQNPRHKITKRGQNVTFRCDPISEHNRLYWYRQTLGQGPEFLTYFQNEAQLEKSRLLSDRFSAERPKGSFSTLEIQRTEQGDSAMYLCASTQTGLNTEAFFGQGTRLTVV.

This clone was picked up one time. The J gene is TRBJ1-2, the V gene TRBV29-1, with unresolved D. The V end was cut by 6 bases, the J end by 12 bases, with 11 bases between. Germline V CDR1 and CDR2: SQVTM, ANQGSEA. There are 9 residues in the CDR3. In DNA form, the CDR3 reads TGCAGCGTGAGTGATTCTGACACCTTC. Translated, it gives CSVSDSDTF. Based on the CDR3 plus reference TRBV29-1 and TRBJ1-2, the full variable domain is SAVISQKPSRDICQRGTSLTIQCQVDSQVTMMFWYRQQPGQSLTLIATANQGSEATYESGFVIDKFPISRPNLTFSTLTVSNMSPEDSSIYLCSVSDSDTFGSGTRLTVV.

The chain employs TRBV27 and TRBJ2-7, with 10 positions matching TRBD1. Germline V gene lookup returns CDR1 MNHEY and CDR2 SMNVEV (reference sequence). There are 15 residues in the CDR3. The junction had 4 bases not matched to a gene; V was cut back by 3 bases and J by 2 bases. The chain's CDR3 is CASSFKGQGAYEQYF. CDR3 DNA sequence: TGTGCCAGCAGTTTCAAAGGACAGGGGGCCTACGAGCAGTACTTC.

This chain uses TRBV3-1 (or the pseudogene TRBV3-2) with TRBJ1-3; the D is unclear. CDR1 is LGHDT and CDR2 is YNNKEL in the germline V gene (reference sequence). The CDR3 is 13 residues long. V shed 3 bases and J shed 0 bases, with 3 bases lying between them. The CDR3 sequence: CASSHYSGNTIYF. CDR3 DNA sequence: TGTGCCAGCAGCCACTACTCTGGAAACACCATATATTTT.

The V gene is TRBV3-1 (or the pseudogene TRBV3-2), the J gene TRBJ2-2; 9 nucleotides agree with TRBD2. V dropped 3 bases and J dropped 7; count of bases not matched to a gene: 3. The CDR3 spans 14 residues. Germline-derived CDR1 and CDR2 are LGHDT and YNNKEL (reference sequence). The CDR3 spells CASSHLAGNGELFF. As DNA, the CDR3 is TGTGCCAGCAGCCATCTAGCGGGAAACGGGGAGCTGTTTTTT.

The rearrangement uses TRBV18 and TRBJ1-1; 10 nucleotides match TRBD1. The CDR3 sequence is 15 residues long. With 4 bases clipped from V and 5 bases from J, the junction kept 7 bases outside the gene matches. CDR1 is KGHSH and CDR2 is LQKENI in the germline V gene. CDR3 sequence (DNA): TGTGCCAGCTCACAATCGGGACAGGGGATGACTGAAGCTTTCTTT. Translation: CASSQSGQGMTEAFF.

The rearrangement joins TRBV21-1 to TRBJ2-1; the table assigns TRBD2, which was not confirmed against the DNA. TRBV21-1 is marked as a pseudogene. This CDR3 has 16 amino acids. DNA of the CDR3: TGTGCCAGCAGCAAATGTGTAGAGAGCTCCTACAATGAGCAGTTCTTC. The encoded protein is CASSKCVESSYNEQFF.

The rearrangement links TRBV4-2 to TRBJ2-2; TRBD2 might be the D (7 bases). V lost 1 base and J lost 4, with 16 bases in between. Germline loops: CDR1 LGHNA, CDR2 YNFKEQ. The CDR3 covers 17 residues. This chain's CDR3 is CASSQGGLGGLTGELFF. CDR3 nucleotide sequence: TGTGCCAGCAGCCAAGGGGGATTGGGGGGGCTCACCGGGGAGCTGTTTTTT.

V usage is TRBV10-3 and J usage is TRBJ2-7; 9 nucleotides align to TRBD1. The CDR3 is made up of 15 amino acids. Germline CDR1 is ENHRY and CDR2 is SYGVKD. V trimming: 4 bases; J trimming: 3 bases; junction bases outside the gene matches: 7. The CDR3 bases are TGTGCCATCAGTGCGTCTGGGACAGGGAGCTACGAGCAGTACTTC. This gives the protein CAISASGTGSYEQYF.

This chain joins TRBV6-5 and TRBJ2-7, with D possibly matching TRBD2 (5 bases). V dropped 0 bases and J dropped 7 bases, with 16 bases sitting between them. The CDR3 loop spans 15 amino acids. The V gene's germline CDR1 is MNHEY and CDR2 SVGAGI. CDR3 DNA sequence: TGTGCCAGCAGTTACTCCGGGCAGGCGGGCGGTGAGCAGTACTTC. This sequence encodes CASSYSGQAGGEQYF.

The CDR3 sequence is CASSQNRGYTYEQYF. The CDR3 coding sequence is TGTGCCAGCAGTCAAAACAGGGGATATACCTACGAGCAGTACTTC. The chain has TRBV5-4 and TRBJ2-7, with 7 bases aligning to TRBD1. Trimming took 5 bases from V and 2 from J; bases not matched to a gene: 10. The CDR3 extends over 15 amino acids. Germline V lookup: CDR1 SGHNT, CDR2 YYREEE (reference sequence).